This T cell receptor beta chain was observed in a study of T cell repertoires in cytomegalovirus infection. Findings and limits, study-wide: HLA-C-restricted CMV-specific TCR beta clonotypes prevailed in the ex vivo response. Cumulative public TCR beta family frequency identified carriers of CMV plus the relevant HLA.

With regard to this clonotype: Its matching antigen is unknown.

TCRdb passed the reads through MiXCR, listing each CDR3 protein once. This table has hundreds of thousands of distinct CDR3 sequences, 30% to 40% appearing once. Trimming shortened V by 0 bases and J by 2 bases, and 8 bases separated the two germline ends. The CDR3 sequence is 15 residues long. Germline V lookup: CDR1 DFQATT, CDR2 SNEGSKA (reference sequence). The sequence derives from a human donor in good health (CMV status not recorded). Some clones in this sample may be carry-over from other donors' samples. This sample comprised cultured CD8+ T cells from PBMCs, obtained from culture after CMV antigen stimulation. The gene calls are TRBV20-1 and TRBJ1-6, with TRBD1 as a possible D gene (6 bases). The CDR3 region has the DNA TGCAGTGCTAGAGAGGAGGGGGCCTATAATTCACCCCTCCACTTT. This translates into CSAREEGAYNSPLHF.